One and the same sample provided the 24 T cell receptor beta chains below, sequenced in a study of prognosis after radiotherapy for stage I lung cancer. TCR beta CDR3 was amplified from genomic DNA by two-round multiplex PCR. Primers targeting each individual TRBV and TRBJ gene were applied in first-round PCR. TCRdb itself ran the multiplex PCR reads through MiXCR, one entry per CDR3 protein. The sample yields roughly 30,000 distinct CDR3 sequences, 35% to 50% seen once. This material consisted of PBMCs, taken before or after stereotactic body radiation therapy (not recorded which). The receptors were sampled from a donor aged 50 or older with non-small cell lung cancer.

Notes on this clonotype: Its ends do not fully match the called genes, so a read error is possible. The chain uses TRBV6-1 and TRBJ2-6, with a possible D match to TRBD1 (6 bases). The CDR3 totals 15 residues. From germline, CDR1 is MNHNS and CDR2 SASEGT. The CDR3 protein is CASSSGVSGANFLTF. DNA of the CDR3: TGTGCCAGCAGCTCAGGGGTCTCTGGGGCCAACTTCCTTACTTTC.

This clonotype was observed at least ten times. The V gene is TRBV18, the J gene TRBJ2-1; 9 positions agree with TRBD2. Germline CDR1 is KGHSH and CDR2 is LQKENI. With 2 bases clipped from V and 5 bases from J, the junction kept 13 bases outside the gene matches. CDR3 size: 18 residues. CDR3 loop: CASSPFGPIAGADNEQFF. DNA for the CDR3: TGTGCCAGCTCACCATTCGGTCCTATAGCGGGAGCAGACAATGAGCAGTTCTTC.

This clonotype was seen repeatedly, ten times or more. The genes are TRBV5-4 and TRBJ2-7, with a weak D call TRBD1 (6 bases). Looked up from germline, CDR1 is SGHNT and CDR2 is YYREEE (reference sequence). Trimming removed 4 bases at V and 5 bases at J, with 16 bases between. There are 14 residues in the CDR3. CDR3 coding DNA: TGTGCCAGCAGCGCCTTCGGGACATCTGACGAGCAGTACTTC. As protein: CASSAFGTSDEQYF.

This clonotype was detected many times. V and J are TRBV7-2 and TRBJ2-7; D is uncertain. CDR1 SGHTA and CDR2 FQGNSA come from the germline V gene. The CDR3 has 17 amino acids. Trimming took 1 base from V and 3 from J, leaving 19 bases between them. CDR3 region: CASSLEGRTARSYEQYF. The CDR3 DNA reads TGTGCCAGCAGCTTAGAAGGTAGGACGGCCAGAAGCTACGAGCAGTACTTC.

The chain carries TRBV20-1 and TRBJ2-1, with D hard to call. V lost 4 bases to trimming and J lost 6 bases, with 16 bases between them. Germline CDR1 DFQATT, CDR2 SNEGSKA (reference sequence). The CDR3 length is 14 residues. CDR3 loop: CSAKFRAFLNEQFF. In DNA form, the CDR3 reads TGCAGTGCTAAATTCCGGGCCTTTCTCAATGAGCAGTTCTTC.

In this sample, this clonotype is medium-sized. DNA of the CDR3: TGCAGTGCTAAGACAGGGCCCCCTAATGAAAAACTGTTTTTT. Encoded protein: CSAKTGPPNEKLFF. The chain carries TRBV20-1 and TRBJ1-4; 7 bases are a match to TRBD1. This CDR3 has 14 residues. The germline CDR1 and CDR2 sequences are DFQATT and SNEGSKA (reference sequence). After removal of 4 bases from V and 3 bases from J, the junction contained 5 bases not matched to a gene.

This clonotype has only a few counts. V and J are TRBV28 and TRBJ2-1; 14 bases align to TRBD2. CDR1 MDHEN and CDR2 SYDVKM come from the germline V gene. CDR3 length: 17 residues. V lost 4 bases and J lost 5; bases outside the gene matches: 7. The CDR3 nucleotides are TGTGCCAGCAGTTCGCGGACTAGCGGGAGGCCCGACAATGAGCAGTTCTTC. It encodes CASSSRTSGRPDNEQFF.

This clonotype has a count of ten or more. This chain connects TRBV7-9 to TRBJ1-2; D is unclear. Trimming removed 1 base at V and 1 base at J, with 10 bases between. Germline values: CDR1 SEHNR, CDR2 FQNEAQ (reference sequence). This CDR3 has 15 amino acids. CDR3 nucleotides: TGTGCCAGCAGCTTAGAGGGCAGGATTAACTATGGCTACACCTTC. This sequence encodes CASSLEGRINYGYTF.

The V and J genes are TRBV20-1 and TRBJ1-1, with D perhaps matching TRBD1 (5 bases). CDR1 and CDR2 from the germline V gene are DFQATT and SNEGSKA (reference sequence). The CDR3 totals 13 residues. V dropped 6 bases and J dropped 0 bases, with 11 bases sitting between them. As DNA, the CDR3 is TGCAGTGCCTGGACGGACATGAACACTGAAGCTTTCTTT. Protein: CSAWTDMNTEAFF.

Only a few counts were recorded for this clonotype. This clone may be a read error of a much larger clone one base away. This chain links TRBV9 with TRBJ2-2; a weak D match, TRBD2 (5 bases). Germline V CDR1 and CDR2: SGDLS, YYNGEE. This CDR3 contains 16 residues. V gave up 7 bases and J gave up 2 bases, with 18 bases separating them. The CDR3 here is CASGESGTGNTGELFF. The DNA for the CDR3 is TGTGCCAGCGGCGAATCGGGAACCGGTAACACCGGGGAGCTGTTTTTT.

Turning to this clonotype: This likely traces to a read error, being one base from a far larger clone. The chain joins TRBV7-9 to TRBJ1-2; 7 positions match TRBD1. Germline values: CDR1 SEHNR, CDR2 FQNEAQ (reference sequence). CDR3 length equals 15 residues. For the CDR3, the DNA is TGTGCCAGCATCTTAGCAACAGGGGTAGGATATGGCTACACCTTC. It is translated as CASILATGVGYGYTF.

This clonotype was seen at least ten times. The chain uses TRBV6-5 and TRBJ2-7; maybe TRBD2 (7 bases). The CDR3 spans 13 residues. Germline V gene data show CDR1 as MNHEY and CDR2 as SVGAGI. The ends were cut back, 3 bases at V and 7 bases at J, with 13 bases in the middle. CDR3 nucleotide sequence: TGTGCCAGCAGTTATTCGGGGGGCGGAGAGCAGTACTTC. Translation: CASSYSGGGEQYF.

This clonotype was picked up a small number of times. A much more abundant neighbour one base away suggests this may be a read error. The chain employs TRBV7-2 and TRBJ2-7; D possibly corresponds to TRBD2 (6 bases). Between the trimmed V and J ends, which lost 5 bases and 5 bases, there was a span of 19 bases. The CDR3 extends over 15 amino acids. Germline V lookup: CDR1 SGHTA, CDR2 FQGNSA. The CDR3 here is CASSLRPGLFHEQYF. The CDR3 DNA reads as TGTGCCAGCAGCCTACGGCCGGGACTTTTCCACGAGCAGTACTTC.

The CDR3 nucleotides read TGTGCCAGCAGTCAACTAGCGGGAGTAACCTACAATGAGCAGTTCTTC. This encodes CASSQLAGVTYNEQFF. This chain connects TRBV6-1 to TRBJ2-1; 11 nucleotides agree with TRBD2. In germline, CDR1 is MNHNS, CDR2 SASEGT. Trimming removed 5 bases from V and 2 bases from J; junction bases left unmatched: 5. The CDR3 sequence is 16 residues long.

The sample holds many counts of this clonotype. The chain uses TRBV20-1 and TRBJ2-1; 11 bases align to TRBD2. The germline CDR1 and CDR2 sequences are DFQATT and SNEGSKA (reference sequence). The ends lost 6 bases at V and 0 bases at J; junction bases unmatched: 10. This CDR3 comprises 17 residues. The CDR3 loop reads CSASTSGRSGSYNEQFF. CDR3 DNA sequence: TGCAGTGCGAGTACTAGCGGGAGATCCGGCTCCTACAATGAGCAGTTCTTC.

Only a few counts were recorded for this clonotype. Germline is not matched at one junction end, which may reflect a read error. The chain is built from TRBV6-2 or TRBV6-3 and TRBJ2-2; D might be TRBD1 or TRBD2, each matching 5 bases. CDR3 length equals 15 residues. Germline assignment: CDR1 MNHEY and CDR2 SVGEGT. CDR3 bases: TGTGCCAGCAGTCCGGGGACGGAGAACACCGGGGAGCTGTTTTTC. It translates to CASSPGTENTGELFF.

Points on this clonotype: A junction end diverges from the germline sequence, so it may reflect a read error. The CDR3 coding sequence is TGTGCCAGCAGCCCCACAGGGGATAGCACAGATACACAGTATTTT. It translates to CASSPTGDSTDTQYF. The rearrangement joins TRBV7-8 to TRBJ2-3; TRBD1 matches 7 bases. This CDR3 is 15 amino acids long. Germline V lookup: CDR1 SGHVS, CDR2 FQNEAQ.

This clonotype has at least ten counts. This rearrangement joins TRBV5-6 to TRBJ2-1; 8 nucleotides agree with TRBD2. The CDR3 has 14 residues. V lost 0 bases, J lost 9 bases, and 5 bases stayed unmatched. Germline loops: CDR1 SGHDT, CDR2 YYEEEE. The CDR3 protein is CASSLGPAGGEQFF. CDR3 nucleotides: TGTGCCAGCAGCTTGGGGCCCGCGGGAGGTGAGCAGTTCTTC.

This clonotype was observed at least ten times. The chain uses TRBV12-3 or TRBV12-4 and TRBJ2-7; 7 bases are shared with TRBD1. CDR3 length: 14 residues. The trim removed 3 bases at V and 3 bases at J, leaving 5 bases unmatched. This CDR3 reads CASSFARDSYEQYF. The CDR3 DNA reads as TGTGCCAGCAGTTTCGCCCGGGACAGCTACGAGCAGTACTTC.

This clonotype was observed at least ten times. The V and J genes are TRBV20-1 and TRBJ1-6; 7 nucleotides align to TRBD1. The germline CDR1 and CDR2 sequences are DFQATT and SNEGSKA (reference sequence). This CDR3 contains 14 residues. V lost 6 bases, J lost 5 bases, and 7 bases stayed unmatched. The CDR3 coding sequence is TGCAGTGCCCGGGACAGCGCCAATAATTCACCCCTCCACTTT. This translates into CSARDSANNSPLHF.

This clonotype was seen ten or more times. The V gene is TRBV7-2, the J gene TRBJ1-5; 7 nucleotides align to TRBD1. Germline values: CDR1 SGHTA, CDR2 FQGNSA. The V and J ends lost 1 base and 4 bases, in that order; junction bases with no gene match: 7. The CDR3 sequence is 16 residues long. DNA for the CDR3: TGTGCCAGCAGCTTAGGGGGGGACAGAAGAAATCAGCCCCAGCATTTT. This sequence encodes CASSLGGDRRNQPQHF.

This clonotype was observed at least ten times. The J gene is TRBJ2-5, the V gene TRBV7-2; D perhaps matches TRBD1 (6 bases). Trimming shortened V by 2 bases and J by 5 bases, and 12 bases separated the two germline ends. Germline V gene sequence: CDR1 SGHTA, CDR2 FQGNSA. The CDR3 is 14 amino acids. CDR3: CASSLSGALETQYF. The CDR3 nucleotides are TGTGCCAGCAGCTTATCAGGGGCCCTGGAGACCCAGTACTTC.

The V call is TRBV2, the J call TRBJ2-1; 11 bases align to TRBD1. Germline CDR1 SNHLY, CDR2 FYNNEI. Germline trimming cut 4 bases from V and 1 base from J; bases unmatched to any gene: 6. This CDR3 has 17 amino acids. CDR3 DNA sequence: TGTGCCAGCAGTGGGTGGACAGGGGGCAGGTCCTACAATGAGCAGTTCTTC. Translated: CASSGWTGGRSYNEQFF.

By share, this clonotype counts as medium-sized. V usage is TRBV27 and J usage is TRBJ2-2, with no clear D. CDR1 and CDR2 from the germline V gene are MNHEY and SMNVEV (reference sequence). Trimming shortened V by 0 bases and J by 4 bases, and 12 bases separated the two germline ends. The CDR3 covers 16 residues. CDR3 bases: TGTGCCAGCAGTTTATCGCTTAGGACGGTCACCGGGGAGCTGTTTTTT. Translation gives CASSLSLRTVTGELFF.